The text below deals with one TCR beta chain. V lost 0 bases, J lost 1 base, and 9 bases lay in between. The germline CDR1 and CDR2 sequences are KGHSH and LQKENI. The CDR3 consists of 15 residues. This sample is drawn from a study of OX40 agonist ivuxolimab in advanced cancers. Study background: People who had prior anti-PD-1, anti-PD-L1 or anti-CTLA-4 therapy could take part, and under 45% had some.

Method: immunoSEQ multiplex PCR; TCRdb's copy keeps in-frame clones and lacks some. The table includes tens of thousands of clones, about four fifths detected once. Sequences were derived from CD4+ or CD8+ T cells sorted from blood, sampled in a trial of the OX40 agonist ivuxolimab. This receptor was obtained from an adult with an advanced solid tumor such as melanoma, head and neck, liver or kidney cancer. The chain recombines TRBV18 with TRBJ1-1; no clear D. For the CDR3, the DNA is TGTGCCAGCTCACCACCAACGACAAGGAACACTGAAGCTTTCTTT. Amino acid sequence: CASSPPTTRNTEAFF.